The sequence of this TCR beta chain was determined in a study of cytomegalovirus exposure and HLA in healthy donors (dated by TCRdb to about 2017). Turning to the overall study: An earlier analysis of about 530 of the donors reported under 300 Gb of sequence data and 117 million unique TCR beta sequences obtained from roughly 170 million T cells. About 5 DR-DQ haplotypes were handled as single units for association and clustering, since linkage in the cohort was strong. In a later genetic analysis, genome-wide SNP genotypes for about three fifths of the 666 donors were used, and that subset was treated as a discovery cohort. On average, roughly 250,000 unique TCR beta nucleotide sequences were sequenced per donor among some 420 genotyped donors of the cohort, with roughly 20% of those sequences being non-productive. In the later analysis, no new phenotypic data were used to find candidate immune exposures; instead, reliance was placed on TCR beta sequences and their occurrence across donors. Donor age, sex, ethnicity and CMV serostatus were compiled alongside the repertoire data. Of the 300 to 500 genotyped donors, 65% to 90% were placed in the genetic ancestry cluster associated with self-reported Caucasian donors. The study aimed to test whether signatures of past pathogen exposure could be identified by cataloging public T cell receptors. A later analysis re-analyzed previously published TCR beta repertoires from roughly 600 donors and added high-resolution HLA genotyping to study TCR occurrence patterns. A separate validation cohort of over a hundred different subjects was used in addition to the approximately 670-subject first cohort. An early release covering just under 650 HLA-typed donors comprised 250 to 350 gigabases of sequencing data and approximately 80 million unique TCR sequences. The number of typed donors differed by locus: about 629-630 for A, B, C, DRB1 and DQB1; 500 to 550 for DQA1; 606 for DPA1; and roughly 450 for DPB1. Class I and class II HLA loci were covered by the typing at four-digit resolution. An earlier analysis of approximately 580 of the donors used high-throughput TCR beta sequencing to judge whether each TCR beta V gene segment behaved as functional or pseudogenic. The T cell repertoires of about 700 subjects were profiled by immunosequencing and related to cytomegalovirus serostatus. Every discovery cohort repertoire had been produced on one sequencing platform. High-throughput TCR immunosequencing, statistical association of individual TCRs with disease status, and machine learning were combined to predict cytomegalovirus infection status. The full study reports these points: According to a later analysis, TCR association rates differed among HLA loci, with DRB1 alleles showing the most associated TCRs and HLA-C alleles showing the fewest. In an earlier analysis of more than 500 of the donors, most TCR beta V segments appeared in productive rearrangements about 87% or about 30% of the time, broadly matching IMGT annotations. According to a later genetic analysis, donors in an Asian-associated ancestry cluster had fewer N-insertions in productive TCRs than the approximately 610-donor mean. A later analysis reported that several top co-occurrence clusters appeared linked to parvovirus B19, influenza, CMV and Epstein-Barr virus. In vitro tests confirmed that a few of the cytomegalovirus-associated TCR beta chains recognize cytomegalovirus antigens. Because the 87-base-pair reads could not distinguish some IMGT-functional V segments, including TRBV6-2 and TRBV6-3, those segments were excluded. While some public TCRs were present in many individuals, most TCR sequences turned up only very rarely across donors. A further reported finding was that TCR beta sequences accurately predicted the HLA-A and HLA-B alleles for most subjects in the first cohort. According to a later analysis, most CMV-associated TCR beta chains appeared to be HLA-restricted, and the HLA associations seemed to be driven largely by CMV exposure. Correlated functional status among segregating V segments might be attributable to linkage disequilibrium, but an unknown experimental factor could not be ruled out. In the study, around 150 TCR beta chains were listed as associated with cytomegalovirus. Compared with equally common non-associated chains, HLA-associated TCR beta chains in a later analysis were more clonally expanded and had lower generation probabilities. In both the original and validation cohorts, the classifier was reported to diagnose cytomegalovirus status with high specificity and sensitivity. Because HLA typing was missing for some donors at each locus, association tests included only the typed subset. It was suggested by the authors that the approach could potentially be generalized to other disease states and immunological phenotypes. Assigning TCR associations to individual alleles was difficult when HLA alleles, especially DR and DQ, strongly co-occurred. V-gene and J-gene trimming of TCR beta chains was associated with a missense DCLRE1C variant in a later genetic analysis, and the association was replicated in an independent cohort. This cohort had only TCR beta chains sequenced, and the lack of alpha or paired-chain data limited which features could be detected. Because counts were too low, about 15 rarely observed V segments, including chromosome 9 orphons, were left out of the earlier analysis of roughly 600 of the donors. At a false discovery rate of 0.05, a later analysis linked approximately 18,000 TCR beta sequences to specific HLA alleles. Presence/absence analyses assumed roughly uniform sequencing depth across donors, an assumption that may not hold. The sequencing pipeline was judged likely to have produced a cluster of highly shared sequence variants as a technical artifact. CMV serostatus was the only immune exposure information available for the cohort.

Library prep was done by the immunoSEQ multiplex PCR assay. The multiplex PCR relied on a mix of 60 forward primers for TCR Vbeta segments and 13 reverse primers for TCR Jbeta segments. The CDR3 region of rearranged TCR beta genes was amplified from genomic DNA with a multiplex PCR assay. The Illumina HiSeq System was used to sequence the amplified TCR beta libraries as 87-base-pair reads. The paper's processing steps were these. Across the 500 to 750 repertoires, a later analysis counted some 81 million unique TCR beta chains, roughly 11 million of which were shared by at least two donors. Raw reads were error-corrected and collapsed into unique sequences by a nearest-neighbor algorithm in which closely related sequences were merged to remove PCR and sequencing errors. V, D and J gene segments were assigned by aligning CDR3 sequences to IMGT reference sequences. For a sequence to be retained, at least a six-nucleotide match to both a V gene segment and a J gene segment was required. Rearrangements were classified as productive when the CDR3 lacked stop codons and remained in frame with V and J, and all other rearrangements were classified as non-productive. Following IMGT convention, CDR3 was defined as the stretch from the second conserved V-encoded cysteine to the conserved J-encoded phenylalanine. The earlier analysis of a few hundred of the donors excluded any sequence lacking an unambiguous match to a single V gene segment. In an earlier analysis of some 590 of the donors, a V segment was called functional when productive rearrangements were above 56.7%, and segregating when the standard deviation between donors exceeded 5%. A statistical classification framework was built to diagnose cytomegalovirus status from the catalog of TCR beta chain sequences. A later analysis assigned V and J genes by comparing TCR nucleotide sequences with IMGT/GENE-DB human TR gene sequences. The TCRdist pipeline was used in a later analysis to assign CDR3 sequences and most-parsimonious VDJ recombination scenarios. In a later analysis, each TCR beta chain was defined by its CDR3 amino acid sequence together with its V-gene family, and reads lacking a unique V-gene family were excluded. To address suspected cross-contamination and a sequencing artifact, a later analysis removed over 500 highly shared, low-generation-probability nucleotide sequences. In a later analysis, a clonal expansion index for each public chain was calculated from normalized within-repertoire ranks of inferred template counts. In a later analysis, generation probabilities were computed with a VDJ recombination model fitted to out-of-frame rearrangements, and the resulting probabilities were checked against IGoR. In a later analysis, hypergeometric tests were used to score TCR-TCR, TCR-HLA and TCR-CMV co-occurrence, with a repertoire-size bias correction applied to TCR pairs. A later analysis estimated false discovery rates by permuting HLA or CMV assignments 20 times. A later analysis grouped co-occurring TCRs with DBSCAN, adding TCRdist sequence similarity when clustering within HLA-allele-positive subsets. Repertoires with fewer than 30,000 or more than 120,000 public chains, plus five repertoires with anomalous nucleotide sharing, were excluded from co-occurrence clustering. The immuneACCESS repertoire file appears here via TCRdb, limited to in-frame rearrangements. These files lack a portion of the clones; in checked studies, under half of the deficit traces to unresolved V genes, and the cause of the others is not known. That table furnishes V, J and clone size, whereas the DNA furnished D and trimming. This sample gives under 250,000 clones in total; around four fifths of them show up just once. In total, the top ten clones hold about 0.47% of the sample.

About this clone itself: What antigen it recognizes has not been identified. Base qualities are missing; no much larger clone stands one base away.

The cohort consisted of 600 to 750 healthy bone marrow donors. At the time of sampling, every cohort member was nominally healthy, though immune exposures that went unrecorded were likely present. The donor was CMV seronegative and was included in the group of a few hundred seronegative cohort members. Every donor gave a peripheral blood sample, and the peripheral blood mononuclear cells from that sample were used for TCR beta sequencing. The Qiagen DNeasy Blood Extraction Kit was used to extract genomic DNA from the blood cell samples. The germline V gene specifies SGHNT as CDR1 and YENEEA as CDR2. V lost 6 bases and J lost 3 bases; the stretch between them is 26 bases long. There are 18 amino acids in the CDR3, from cysteine to phenylalanine inclusive. Only CDR3 DNA remains: 54 bases, in frame from the first base.

The rearranged chain carries TRBV11-3 and TRBJ1-1; possibly the D gene is TRBD1, per 6 matching bases. Material: PBMCs. The receptor was isolated from a boy aged 5-17 years in good health and CMV-seronegative. The CDR3 loop reads CASSYNGAGVTLDTEAFF. Read as DNA, the sequence is TGTGCCAGCAGTTACAATGGTGCAGGGGTCACATTGGACACTGAAGCTTTCTTT.